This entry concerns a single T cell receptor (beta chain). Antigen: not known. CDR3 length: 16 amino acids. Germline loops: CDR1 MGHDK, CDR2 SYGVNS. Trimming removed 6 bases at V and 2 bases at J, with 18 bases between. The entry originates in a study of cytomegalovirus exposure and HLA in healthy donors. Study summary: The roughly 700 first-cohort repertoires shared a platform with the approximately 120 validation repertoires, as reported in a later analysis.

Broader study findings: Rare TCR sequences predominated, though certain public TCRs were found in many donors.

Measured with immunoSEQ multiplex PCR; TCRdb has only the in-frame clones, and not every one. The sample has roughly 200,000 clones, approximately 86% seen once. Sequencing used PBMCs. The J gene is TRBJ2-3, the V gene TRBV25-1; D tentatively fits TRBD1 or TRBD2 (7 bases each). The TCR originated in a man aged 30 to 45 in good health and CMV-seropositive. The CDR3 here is CASRGGPGTVTDTQYF. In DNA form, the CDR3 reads TGTGCCAGCAGGGGGGGGCCCGGGACAGTCACAGATACGCAGTATTTT. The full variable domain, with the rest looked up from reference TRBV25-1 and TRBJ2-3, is EADIYQTPRYLVIGTGKKITLECSQTMGHDKMYWYQQDPGMELHLIHYSYGVNSTEKGDLSSESTVSRIRTEHFPLTLESARPSHTSQYLCASRGGPGTVTDTQYFGPGTRLTVL.